The clone carrying this T cell receptor (beta chain) was counted ten times or more. This sample was included in a study of molecular identifiers for immune sequencing clone quantification. Library preparation followed earlier protocols using designated TCR primers. MiXCR, run by TCRdb on the PCR reads, gives a single entry per CDR3 protein. Of about 640,000 distinct CDR3 sequences detected, 15% to 20% appear once; the ten largest clones hold 0.7% to 1%. There are 16 residues in the CDR3. Trimming removed 1 base at V and 6 bases at J, with 15 bases between. CDR1 SGHVS and CDR2 FNYEAQ come from the germline V gene.

This TCR was sampled from a human donor in good health. Some libraries in this study had Jurkat cell RNA spiked in. The material sequenced was naive CD8+ T cells from blood, with Jurkat cell RNA spiked in. Sample subset: FACS-sorted CD8+CD4-CCR7+CD45RA+ naive T cells. The chain recombines TRBV7-6 with TRBJ2-2, with D hard to call. CDR3 DNA sequence: TGTGCCAGCAGCTTAGAAGGACGAACCGGATCCGGGGAGCTGTTTTTT. Its protein product is CASSLEGRTGSGELFF.